This TCR beta chain appears in the sequencing data of a study of response to subunit inactivated influenza vaccine. This clonotype occurred a few times. As yet, its antigen is unknown. Study findings and constraints: It was suggested by the authors that few new T cells are recruited by each seasonal influenza vaccination.

A single record per CDR3 protein comes from TCRdb applying MiXCR to the RT-PCR reads. The profile covers roughly 550,000 distinct CDR3 sequences, with roughly 23% appearing a single time and approximately 3% taken by the ten largest. The same data also went into a second study, on T cells expressing NK-cell markers. From that report: 5'RACE template switching with UMIs generated TCR beta cDNA. All TCR beta repertoires analysed originated from sorted CD3+CD56+NKG2C+, CD3+CD56+NKG2C- and CD3+CD56-NKG2C+ T cells.

Specimen: CD4+ T cells sorted from PBMCs, collected 11 to 12 days after vaccination. This clonotype was obtained from a middle-aged man who received an inactivated influenza vaccine.

The CDR3: CASSLAGHAEQYF. The CDR3 DNA is TGTGCCAGCAGTTTAGCGGGACACGCCGAGCAGTACTTC. The chain recombines TRBV12-3 or TRBV12-4 with TRBJ2-7; D might be TRBD1 (6 bases). The CDR3 loop spans 13 amino acids. The V end lost 0 bases, the J end lost 6 bases, and 9 bases lay between the germline ends.